The 21 T cell receptor beta chains below all came from one sample that was sequenced in a study of tumor-infiltrating lymphocytes in glioblastoma multiforme. TCRB libraries came from RNA via three nested multiplex PCR rounds. TCRdb itself ran the multiplex PCR reads through MiXCR, one entry per CDR3 protein. In the table there are 7,000 to 9,500 distinct CDR3 sequences, 60% to 80% of which are singletons. Sequencing used brain tumor tissue. The receptors were gathered from a male donor with glioblastoma.

Note on this clonotype: This clone may be a read error of a much larger clone one base away. This sequence joins TRBV20-1 and TRBJ2-2; D is ambiguous. The germline gives CDR1 DFQATT, CDR2 SNEGSKA (reference sequence). CDR3 length: 14 residues. The CDR3 region has the DNA TGCACTGCTAGAGATCTGACGGGCACCGGGGAGCTGTTTTTT. Its translation: CTARDLTGTGELFF.

Points on this clonotype: As the CDR3 is not closed by the conserved phenylalanine or tryptophan, this likely results from a read error. The genes are TRBV7-8 and TRBJ2-1; tentatively, D is TRBD1 or TRBD2 (6 bases each). This CDR3 has 15 amino acids. Germline CDR1 reads SGHVS; CDR2 reads FQNEAQ. CDR3 coding DNA: TGTGCCAGCAGCCAGAAGTTCGGGGGCTACAATCAGCAGTTCCTC. Its protein product is CASSQKFGGYNQQFL.

This rearrangement joins TRBV10-3 to TRBJ2-7, with 12 positions matching TRBD1. This CDR3 comprises 13 residues. Germline V gene sequence: CDR1 ENHRY, CDR2 SYGVKD. V shed 9 bases, J shed 6 bases, and the junction held 6 bases outside the gene matches. CDR3 loop: CAMRPGQGAEQYF. CDR3 sequence (DNA): TGTGCCATGAGACCGGGACAGGGGGCCGAGCAGTACTTC.

About this clonotype: An end of the junction does not agree with germline; a read error may underlie this. The chain uses TRBV11-1 and TRBJ1-2; a possible D gene is TRBD1 (6 bases). This CDR3 is 16 amino acids long. The germline V gene has CDR1 SGHAT and CDR2 FQDESV (reference sequence). CDR3: CDSRDLRQANGYGYTF. As DNA, the CDR3 is TGTGACAGCAGGGATCTCAGACAGGCGAATGGGTATGGCTACACCTTC.

The chain has TRBV29-1 and TRBJ2-7; 7 bases line up with TRBD1. In germline, CDR1 is SQVTM, CDR2 ANQGSEA. The J segment lost 4 bases and the V segment lost 6 bases, leaving 6 bases of the junction unmatched. The CDR3 covers 12 residues. CDR3: CSVVQGVYEQYF. CDR3 sequence (DNA): TGCAGCGTAGTGCAGGGGGTGTACGAGCAGTACTTC.

This clonotype was recorded only once. Its ends do not fully match the called genes, so a read error is possible. The rearrangement links TRBV12-3 or TRBV12-4 to TRBJ2-7; D is ambiguous. The CDR3 loop spans 14 amino acids. The CDR3 bases are TGTGCCAGCAGTCCGCGAATGTCCACCTACGCGCAGTACTTC. This encodes CASSPRMSTYAQYF.

This clonotype was recorded once. One junction end does not reproduce the germline sequence, and a read error may be involved. The chain combines TRBV5-1 with TRBJ1-1; D unclear. The V gene's germline CDR1 is SGHRS and CDR2 YFSETQ. The CDR3 loop spans 12 amino acids. CDR3 nucleotides: TGCGCCAGCAGCTTCCGGGGAACTGAAGCCTTCTTT. Protein sequence: CASSFRGTEAFF.

Comment on this clonotype: Lacking the conserved final phenylalanine or tryptophan, this CDR3 likely reflects a read error. The chain employs TRBV11-2 and TRBJ2-2; D is perhaps TRBD2 (5 bases). This CDR3 has 20 residues. Trimming stripped 7 bases from V and 2 bases from J, with 29 bases between. CDR1 is SGHAT, CDR2 FQNNGV, per germline. The CDR3 DNA reads as TGTGCCAGCACCCCCTCATTCGGCCGAGGGCTAGCCGTAAACACCGGGGAGCTGTTTCTT. The encoded protein is CASTPSFGRGLAVNTGELFL.

The chain employs TRBV29-1 and TRBJ2-7; 8 nucleotides agree with TRBD1. This CDR3 is built from 13 residues. The germline CDR1 and CDR2 sequences are SQVTM and ANQGSEA. V gave up 7 bases and J gave up 1 base; unmatched junction bases: 6. CDR3 nucleotides: TGCAGCGCTAAAGGGGACAGGTCCTACGAGCAGTACTTC. This sequence encodes CSAKGDRSYEQYF.

Note on this clonotype: The junction and the germline gene differ at one end; a read error may be behind it. The chain couples TRBV10-2 to TRBJ2-2; 14 nucleotides match TRBD2. Per germline, CDR1 WSHSY and CDR2 SAAADI. The CDR3 runs 19 residues. The CDR3 sequence is CASRASGTSGSPEVGKLFF. The CDR3 DNA reads TGCGCCAGCAGGGCATCCGGGACTAGCGGGAGCCCCGAAGTCGGGAAGCTGTTTTTT.

The V call is TRBV6-1, the J call TRBJ2-3; TRBD2 matches 16 bases. The length of the CDR3 is 17 residues. Germline V gives CDR1 MNHNS, CDR2 SASEGT. V lost 6 bases, J lost 4 bases, and 7 bases stayed unmatched. The CDR3 coding sequence is TGTGCCAGCAGCACGGGACTAGCGGGGGGGTCCTCAGATACGCAGTATTTT. Protein: CASSTGLAGGSSDTQYF.

Comments on this clonotype: Given a much more abundant clone one base away, this may be a read error. The chain has TRBV4-1 and TRBJ2-1; D possibly corresponds to TRBD1 (5 bases). The V and J ends lost 3 bases and 8 bases respectively, with 8 bases between them. Germline loops: CDR1 MGHRA, CDR2 YSYEKL. The CDR3 extends over 12 amino acids. In DNA, the CDR3 is TGCGCCAGCAGCCATCTGACAGATGAGCAGTTCTTC. This translates into CASSHLTDEQFF.

V and J are TRBV29-1 and TRBJ2-1; D not certain. V was pared by 0 bases and J by 0 bases, with 12 bases between. The CDR3 is 16 amino acids. Germline CDR1 is SQVTM and CDR2 is ANQGSEA. CDR3 region: CSVEDQDRSSYNEQFF. The CDR3 region has the DNA TGCAGCGTTGAAGATCAGGACCGCAGCTCCTACAATGAGCAGTTCTTC.

The chain is built from TRBV11-3 and TRBJ2-1; D may be TRBD2 (6 bases). The CDR3 totals 13 residues. V was clipped by 3 bases and J by 6 bases, with 9 bases between them. Germline V lookup: CDR1 SGHNT, CDR2 YENEEA. CDR3 DNA sequence: TGTGCCAGCAGCTTCGGAGGGCCCAATGAGCAGTTCTTC. Translation: CASSFGGPNEQFF.

The rearrangement joins TRBV6-5 to TRBJ2-3, with D tentatively TRBD2 (5 bases). The germline gives CDR1 MNHEY, CDR2 SVGAGI. The CDR3 consists of 18 residues. V lost 2 bases and J lost 0, with 18 bases in between. The CDR3 region is CASSYRPIGGFSTDTQYF. In DNA form, the CDR3 reads TGTGCCAGCAGTTACAGGCCGATCGGCGGGTTTAGCACAGATACGCAGTATTTT.

The chain carries TRBV6-1 and TRBJ2-7, with 7 bases lining up with TRBD1. The V segment lost 5 bases and the J segment 5 bases; nucleotides outside the gene matches: 15. Per the germline V gene, CDR1 is MNHNS and CDR2 is SASEGT. The CDR3 has 16 amino acids. DNA of the CDR3: TGTGCCAGCAGTAACAGACAGGGCTTCTCTAGAAACGAGCAGTACTTC. Its translation is CASSNRQGFSRNEQYF.

The chain recombines TRBV29-1 with TRBJ2-1; the match to TRBD1 covers 8 bases. Germline V gene sequence: CDR1 SQVTM, CDR2 ANQGSEA. J was trimmed by 4 bases and V by 3 bases; bases with no gene match: 5. This CDR3 contains 14 residues. CDR3: CSVDRGLGYNEQFF. CDR3 DNA: TGCAGCGTTGACAGGGGGCTTGGATACAATGAGCAGTTCTTC.

As to this clonotype: One junction end disagrees with the germline gene, perhaps due to a read error. The CDR3 bases are TGTGCCAGCATCTTAGGTAGGGTGAATAAGCAGTTCTTC. This codes for CASILGRVNKQFF. The chain is built from TRBV11-2 and TRBJ2-1; D is unclear. Germline V gene sequence: CDR1 SGHAT, CDR2 FQNNGV. The CDR3 runs 13 residues.

About this clonotype: A much larger clone differs from this one at a single base, so this may be a read error. The chain joins TRBV6-5 to TRBJ2-5; 8 nucleotides agree with TRBD2. The junction had 6 bases not matched to a gene; V was cut back by 5 bases and J by 4 bases. The CDR3 spans 14 residues. Germline V gene lookup returns CDR1 MNHEY and CDR2 SVGAGI. CDR3 nucleotides: TGTGCCAGCAGTCACAAGGCGGGAGGAGAGACCCAGTACTTC. It specifies CASSHKAGGETQYF.

Note on this clonotype: Since no conserved phenylalanine or tryptophan closes the CDR3, a read error is the likely cause. The DNA is left out, because the CDR3 cannot be placed on it with certainty; the CDR3 is given as TCRdb lists it. The chain joins TRBV20-1 to TRBJ2-1; the table's TRBD2 call for D was not verified on the DNA. The CDR3 is 16 residues long, ends included. CDR1 DFQATT and CDR2 SNEGSKA come from the germline V gene (reference sequence). This CDR3 reads CSTRGPGHRGGNEQCV.

This clonotype was seen just once. One end of the junction does not line up with germline, which may come from a read error. The chain uses TRBV14 and TRBJ2-6, with TRBD2 as a possible D gene (5 bases). Looked up from germline, CDR1 is SGHDN and CDR2 is FVKESK. The CDR3 runs to 18 residues. The CDR3 DNA sequence: TGTGCCAGCAGCCGGAGGCTGGCCGGCCCCTCTGGGTCCAACGTCCTGACTTTC. Translating gives CASSRRLAGPSGSNVLTF.